A selection of T cell receptor beta chains follows, all from one sample in a study of beta chain features in type 1 diabetes. This table comes from immunoSEQ multiplex PCR, and its TCRdb copy is limited to in-frame clones, with some not included. The data contain about 150,000 clones, roughly 8.1% of them singletons. Input material: central memory CD4+ T cells from blood. The receptors shown here come from a man aged 18 to 30 in good health. CDR3s include the opening cysteine and the closing phenylalanine or tryptophan. D genes are given only for firm matches. For some rows the clone size is stated as once, few or many, or as a class when expanded; others skip it.

d_gene	j_gene	v_gene	abundance	CDR3aa	CDR3nt
TRBD2	TRBJ2-3	TRBV28	-	CASTKSGADTQYF	TGTGCCAGCACCAAGAGCGGGGCAGATACGCAGTATTTT
-	TRBJ2-4	TRBV19	-	CASSFDSLGKNIQYF	TGTGCCAGTAGTTTCGACAGTCTCGGCAAAAACATTCAGTACTTC
-	TRBJ1-2	TRBV13	few	CASSLGGQGNGYTF	TGTGCCAGCAGCTTAGGAGGGCAGGGAAATGGCTACACCTTC
TRBD1	TRBJ1-1	TRBV10-3	few	CAIRPTDRSKAFF	TGTGCCATCAGACCTACGGACAGGAGTAAAGCTTTCTTT
-	TRBJ1-2	TRBV6-6	few	CASSRQDGYTF	TGTGCCAGCAGTCGACAGGATGGCTACACCTTC
-	TRBJ1-2	TRBV5-1	-	CASSLAAGGVNYGYTF	TGCGCCAGCAGCTTAGCGGCAGGAGGGGTTAACTATGGCTACACCTTC
TRBD2	TRBJ2-5	TRBV7-2	-	CASTISRGVPAQYF	TGTGCCAGCACCATTAGCCGGGGGGTCCCGGCCCAGTACTTC
-	TRBJ1-5	TRBV28	few	CASGGGLSNQPQHF	TGTGCCAGCGGGGGAGGGCTAAGCAATCAGCCCCAGCATTTT
TRBD1	TRBJ2-3	TRBV10-2	-	CASNDGQGSTDTQYF	TGCGCCAGCAATGACGGACAGGGGAGCACAGATACGCAGTATTTT
TRBD2	TRBJ2-5	TRBV10-3	-	CAISPGLAGQETQYF	TGTGCCATCAGCCCGGGACTAGCGGGGCAGGAGACCCAGTACTTC
TRBD2	TRBJ2-7	TRBV28	-	CASSPGTSGEQYF	TGTGCCAGCAGCCCCGGGACTAGCGGCGAGCAGTACTTC
TRBD1	TRBJ1-2	TRBV7-8	-	CASSWGTGGDYGYTF	TGTGCCAGCAGCTGGGGGACAGGGGGCGATTATGGCTACACCTTC
TRBD2	TRBJ2-2	TRBV2	many	CASRVGTSGTGELFF	TGTGCCAGCAGGGTCGGGACTAGCGGCACCGGGGAGCTGTTTTTT
-	TRBJ2-3	TRBV10-3	-	CAISEGRGGTDTQYF	TGTGCCATCAGTGAGGGCAGGGGAGGCACAGATACGCAGTATTTT
TRBD1	TRBJ1-1	TRBV9	few	CASSFATGGDTEAFF	TGTGCCAGCAGCTTTGCGACAGGGGGGGACACTGAAGCTTTCTTT
TRBD1	TRBJ2-1	TRBV7-9	many	CALAGTGAYNEQFF	TGTGCCCTGGCCGGGACAGGGGCCTACAATGAGCAGTTCTTC
-	TRBJ1-2	TRBV5-6	-	CASSLTSGGYGYTF	TGTGCCAGCAGCTTGACCTCAGGTGGCTATGGCTACACCTTC
-	TRBJ1-4	TRBV5-6	few	CASSLTGRVEKLFF	TGTGCCAGCAGCTTGACCGGGAGGGTTGAAAAACTGTTTTTT
-	TRBJ2-2	TRBV7-3	few	CASSLKFDTGGLFF	TGTGCCAGCAGCCTAAAGTTCGACACCGGGGGGCTGTTTTTT
TRBD2	TRBJ2-5	TRBV7-2	-	CASSVLAGERTQYF	TGTGCCAGCAGCGTACTAGCGGGAGAGCGGACCCAGTACTTC